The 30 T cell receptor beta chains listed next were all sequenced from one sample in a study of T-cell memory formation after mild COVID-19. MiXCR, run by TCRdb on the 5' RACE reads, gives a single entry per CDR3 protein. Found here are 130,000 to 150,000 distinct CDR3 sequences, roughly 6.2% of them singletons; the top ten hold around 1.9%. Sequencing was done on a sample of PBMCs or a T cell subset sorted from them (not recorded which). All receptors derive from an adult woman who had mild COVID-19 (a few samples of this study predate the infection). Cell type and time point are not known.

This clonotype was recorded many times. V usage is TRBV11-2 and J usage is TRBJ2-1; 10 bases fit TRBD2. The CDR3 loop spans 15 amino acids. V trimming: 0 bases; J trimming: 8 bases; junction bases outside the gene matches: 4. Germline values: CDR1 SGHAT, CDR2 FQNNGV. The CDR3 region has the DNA TGTGCCAGCAGCTTAGAAGCGGGAGGGCCCCATGAGCAGTTCTTC. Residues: CASSLEAGGPHEQFF.

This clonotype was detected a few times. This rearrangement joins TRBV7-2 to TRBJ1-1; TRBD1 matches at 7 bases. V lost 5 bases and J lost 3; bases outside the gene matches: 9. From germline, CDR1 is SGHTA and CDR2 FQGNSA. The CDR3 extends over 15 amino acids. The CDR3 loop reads CASSPGGQKYTEAFF. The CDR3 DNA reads TGTGCCAGCAGCCCGGGGGGACAGAAATACACTGAAGCTTTCTTT.

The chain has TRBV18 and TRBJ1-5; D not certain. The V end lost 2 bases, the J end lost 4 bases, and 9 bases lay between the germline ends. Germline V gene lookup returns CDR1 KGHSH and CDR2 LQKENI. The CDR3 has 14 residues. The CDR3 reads CASSPFTVNQPQHF. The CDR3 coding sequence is TGTGCCAGCTCACCATTTACTGTGAATCAGCCCCAGCATTTT.

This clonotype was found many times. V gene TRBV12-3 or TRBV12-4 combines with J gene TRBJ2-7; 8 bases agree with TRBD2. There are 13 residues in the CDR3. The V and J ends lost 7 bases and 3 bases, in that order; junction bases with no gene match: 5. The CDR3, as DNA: TGTGCCAGCACCGGGGGGGAGTACTACGAGCAGTACTTC. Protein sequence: CASTGGEYYEQYF.

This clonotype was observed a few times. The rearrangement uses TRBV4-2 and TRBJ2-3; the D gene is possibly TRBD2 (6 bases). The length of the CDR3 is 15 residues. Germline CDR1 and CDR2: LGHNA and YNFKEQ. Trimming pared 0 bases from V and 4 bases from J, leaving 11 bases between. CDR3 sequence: CASSQDRGAPDTQYF. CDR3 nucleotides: TGTGCCAGCAGCCAAGATCGCGGGGCACCAGATACGCAGTATTTT.

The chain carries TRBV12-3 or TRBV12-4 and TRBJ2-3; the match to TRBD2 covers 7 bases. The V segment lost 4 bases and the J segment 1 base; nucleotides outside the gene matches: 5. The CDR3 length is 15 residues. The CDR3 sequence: CASSYFSGGTDTQYF. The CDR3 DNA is TGTGCCAGCAGTTATTTCAGCGGGGGCACAGATACGCAGTATTTT.

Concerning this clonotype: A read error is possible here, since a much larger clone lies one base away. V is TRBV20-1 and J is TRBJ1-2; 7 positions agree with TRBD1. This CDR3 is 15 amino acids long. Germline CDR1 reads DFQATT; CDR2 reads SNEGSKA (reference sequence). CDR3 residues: CSARDVTGNNYGYIF. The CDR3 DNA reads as TGCAGTGCTAGAGACGTGACAGGGAATAACTATGGCTACATCTTC.

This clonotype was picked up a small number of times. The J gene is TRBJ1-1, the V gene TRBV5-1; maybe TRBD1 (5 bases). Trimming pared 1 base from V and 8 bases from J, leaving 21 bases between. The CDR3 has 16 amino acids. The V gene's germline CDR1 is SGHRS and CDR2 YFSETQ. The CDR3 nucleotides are TGCGCCAGCAGCTTGCAGGGCGGTTCAGAATGGGCAGAAGCTTTCTTT. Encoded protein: CASSLQGGSEWAEAFF.

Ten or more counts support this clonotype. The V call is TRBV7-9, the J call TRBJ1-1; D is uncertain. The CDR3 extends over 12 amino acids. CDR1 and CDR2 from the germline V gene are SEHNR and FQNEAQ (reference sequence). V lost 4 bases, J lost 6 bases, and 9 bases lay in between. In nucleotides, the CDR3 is TGTGCCAGCAGCTCGGGTGGCCCTGAAGCTTTCTTT. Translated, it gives CASSSGGPEAFF.

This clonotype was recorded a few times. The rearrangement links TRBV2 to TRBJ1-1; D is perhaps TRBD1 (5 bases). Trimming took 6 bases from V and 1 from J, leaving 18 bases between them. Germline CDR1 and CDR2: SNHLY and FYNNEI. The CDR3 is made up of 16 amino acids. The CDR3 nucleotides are TGTGCCAGCAGCCTGGGGCCGGGCGGTGGGAACACTGAAGCTTTCTTT. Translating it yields CASSLGPGGGNTEAFF.

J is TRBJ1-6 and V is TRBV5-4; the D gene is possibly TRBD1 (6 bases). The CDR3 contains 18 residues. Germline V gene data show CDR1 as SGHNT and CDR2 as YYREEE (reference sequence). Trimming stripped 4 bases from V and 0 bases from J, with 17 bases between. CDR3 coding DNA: TGTGCCAGCAGCCGAGGGGGTCCTCTTAGCTCCTATAATTCACCCCTCCACTTT. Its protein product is CASSRGGPLSSYNSPLHF.

CDR3 sequence: CASGDPGTGYTF. CDR3 DNA sequence: TGTGCCAGCGGGGATCCCGGGACAGGCTACACCTTC. The V and J genes are TRBV2 and TRBJ1-2; tentative D call: TRBD1 (6 bases). The CDR3 has 12 amino acids. The V end lost 8 bases, the J end lost 8 bases, and 15 bases lay between the germline ends. The germline CDR1 and CDR2 sequences are SNHLY and FYNNEI.

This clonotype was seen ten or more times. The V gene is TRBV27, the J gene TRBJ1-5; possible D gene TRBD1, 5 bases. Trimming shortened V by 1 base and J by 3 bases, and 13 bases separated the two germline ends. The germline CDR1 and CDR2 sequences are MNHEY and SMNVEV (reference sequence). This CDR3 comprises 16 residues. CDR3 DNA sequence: TGTGCCAGCAGTTTATTGGGCAGGGCAGACAATCAGCCCCAGCATTTT. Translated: CASSLLGRADNQPQHF.

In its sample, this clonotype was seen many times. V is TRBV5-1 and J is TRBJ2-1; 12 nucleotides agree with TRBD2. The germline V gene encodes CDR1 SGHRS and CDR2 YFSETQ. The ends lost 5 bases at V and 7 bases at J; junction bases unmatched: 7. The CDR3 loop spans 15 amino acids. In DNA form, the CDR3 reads TGCGCCAGCAGATTTCTAGCGGGGGGGATGAATGAGCAGTTCTTC. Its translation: CASRFLAGGMNEQFF.

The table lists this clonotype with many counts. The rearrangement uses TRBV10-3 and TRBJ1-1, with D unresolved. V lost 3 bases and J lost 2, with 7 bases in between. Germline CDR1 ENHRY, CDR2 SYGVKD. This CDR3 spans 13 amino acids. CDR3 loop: CAISDGRNTEAFF. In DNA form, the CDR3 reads TGTGCCATCAGTGACGGGCGCAACACTGAAGCTTTCTTT.

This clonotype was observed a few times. This CDR3 reads CATKVMGEDTEAFF. CDR3 DNA: TGTGCCACCAAAGTAATGGGGGAGGACACTGAAGCTTTCTTT. The chain couples TRBV24-1 to TRBJ1-1, with D perhaps matching TRBD1 (5 bases). The CDR3 is 14 amino acids. V shed 8 bases and J shed 3 bases, with 15 bases lying between them. CDR1 is KGHDR, CDR2 SFDVKD, per germline.

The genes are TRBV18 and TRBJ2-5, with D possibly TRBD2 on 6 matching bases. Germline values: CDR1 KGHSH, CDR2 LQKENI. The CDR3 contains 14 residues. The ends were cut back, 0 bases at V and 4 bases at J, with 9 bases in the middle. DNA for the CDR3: TGTGCCAGCTCACCACCGGAGGGAAGAGAGACCCAGTACTTC. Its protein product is CASSPPEGRETQYF.

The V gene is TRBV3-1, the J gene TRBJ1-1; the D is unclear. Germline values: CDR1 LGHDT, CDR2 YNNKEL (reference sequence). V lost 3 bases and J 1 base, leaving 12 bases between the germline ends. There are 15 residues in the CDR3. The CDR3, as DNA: TGTGCCAGCAGCCACCAAGGGCAGACGAACACTGAAGCTTTCTTT. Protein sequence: CASSHQGQTNTEAFF.

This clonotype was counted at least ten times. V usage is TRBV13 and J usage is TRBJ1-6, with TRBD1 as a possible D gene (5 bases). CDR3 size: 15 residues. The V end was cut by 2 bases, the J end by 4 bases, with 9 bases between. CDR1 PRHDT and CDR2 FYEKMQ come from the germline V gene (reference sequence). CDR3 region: CASSLSTVYNSPLHF. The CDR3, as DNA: TGTGCCAGCAGCTTATCGACAGTGTATAATTCACCCCTCCACTTT.

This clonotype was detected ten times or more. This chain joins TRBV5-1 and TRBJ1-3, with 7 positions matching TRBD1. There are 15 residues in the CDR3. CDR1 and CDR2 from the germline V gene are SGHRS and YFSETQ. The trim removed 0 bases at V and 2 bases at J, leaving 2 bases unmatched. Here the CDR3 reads CASSLEGGPGNTIYF. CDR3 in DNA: TGCGCCAGCAGCTTGGAAGGGGGCCCTGGAAACACCATATATTTT.

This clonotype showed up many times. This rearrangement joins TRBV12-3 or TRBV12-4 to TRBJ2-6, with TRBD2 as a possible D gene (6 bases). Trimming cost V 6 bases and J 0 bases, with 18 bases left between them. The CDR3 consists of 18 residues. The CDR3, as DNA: TGTGCCAGCAGCCTCCGGGACTCCGGACACTCTGGGGCCAACGTCCTGACTTTC. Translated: CASSLRDSGHSGANVLTF.

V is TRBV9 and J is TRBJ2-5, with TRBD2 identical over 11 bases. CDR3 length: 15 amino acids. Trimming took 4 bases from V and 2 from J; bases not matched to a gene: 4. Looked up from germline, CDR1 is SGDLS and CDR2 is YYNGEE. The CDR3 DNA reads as TGTGCCAGCAGCAAGAGACTAGCGGGACAAGAGACCCAGTACTTC. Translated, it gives CASSKRLAGQETQYF.

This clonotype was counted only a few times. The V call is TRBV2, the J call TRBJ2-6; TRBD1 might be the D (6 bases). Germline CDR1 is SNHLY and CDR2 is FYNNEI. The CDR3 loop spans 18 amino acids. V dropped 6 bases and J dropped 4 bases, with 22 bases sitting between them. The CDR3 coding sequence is TGTGCCAGCAGCGGGGTCGCCAGGGGATCGGGCGGGGCCAACGTCCTGACTTTC. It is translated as CASSGVARGSGGANVLTF.

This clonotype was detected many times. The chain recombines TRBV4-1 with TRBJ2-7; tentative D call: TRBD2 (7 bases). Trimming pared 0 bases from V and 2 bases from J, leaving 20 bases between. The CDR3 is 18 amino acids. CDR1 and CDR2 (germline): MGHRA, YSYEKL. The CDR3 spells CASSQDGGRGFSTYEQYF. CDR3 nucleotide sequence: TGCGCCAGCAGCCAAGACGGGGGGCGCGGCTTTAGTACCTACGAGCAGTACTTC.

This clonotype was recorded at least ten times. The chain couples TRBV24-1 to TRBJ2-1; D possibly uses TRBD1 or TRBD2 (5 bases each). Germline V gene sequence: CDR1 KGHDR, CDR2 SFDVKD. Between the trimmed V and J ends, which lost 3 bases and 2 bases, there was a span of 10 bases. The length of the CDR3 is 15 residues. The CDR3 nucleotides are TGTGCCACCAGTGATACGGGGCCCCCCTACAATGAGCAGTTCTTC. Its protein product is CATSDTGPPYNEQFF.

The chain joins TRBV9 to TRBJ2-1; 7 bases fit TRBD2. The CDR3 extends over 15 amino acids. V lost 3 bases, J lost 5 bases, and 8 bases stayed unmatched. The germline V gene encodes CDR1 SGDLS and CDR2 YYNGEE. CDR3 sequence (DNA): TGTGCCAGCAGCGCCACGGGGGGAAGGGACAATGAGCAGTTCTTC. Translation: CASSATGGRDNEQFF. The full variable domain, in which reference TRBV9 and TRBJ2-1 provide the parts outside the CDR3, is DSGVTQTPKHLITATGQRVTLRCSPRSGDLSVYWYQQSLDQGLQFLIQYYNGEERAKGNILERFSAQQFPDLHSELNLSSLELGDSALYFCASSATGGRDNEQFFGPGTRLTVL.

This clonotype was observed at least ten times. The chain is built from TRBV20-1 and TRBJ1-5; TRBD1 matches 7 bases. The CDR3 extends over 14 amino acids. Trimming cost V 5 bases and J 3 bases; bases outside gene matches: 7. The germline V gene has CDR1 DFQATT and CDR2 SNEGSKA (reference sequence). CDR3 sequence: CSAYRGFLNQPQHF. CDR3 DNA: TGCAGTGCTTACAGGGGCTTTCTCAATCAGCCCCAGCATTTT.

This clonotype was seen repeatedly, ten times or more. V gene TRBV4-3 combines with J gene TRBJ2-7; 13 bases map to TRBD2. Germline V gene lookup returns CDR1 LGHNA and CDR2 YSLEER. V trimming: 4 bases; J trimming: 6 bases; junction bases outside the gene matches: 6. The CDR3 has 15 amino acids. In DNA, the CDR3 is TGCGCCAGCAGCCCGGGACTAGCGGGAACACCCGAGCAGTACTTC. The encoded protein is CASSPGLAGTPEQYF.

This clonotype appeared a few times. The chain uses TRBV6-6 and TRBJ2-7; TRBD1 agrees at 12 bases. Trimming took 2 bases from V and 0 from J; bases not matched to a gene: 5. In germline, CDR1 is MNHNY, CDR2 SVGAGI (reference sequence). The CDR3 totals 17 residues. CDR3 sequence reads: CASSYQGQGAPSYEQYF. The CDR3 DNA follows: TGTGCCAGCAGTTACCAGGGACAGGGGGCCCCCTCCTACGAGCAGTACTTC.

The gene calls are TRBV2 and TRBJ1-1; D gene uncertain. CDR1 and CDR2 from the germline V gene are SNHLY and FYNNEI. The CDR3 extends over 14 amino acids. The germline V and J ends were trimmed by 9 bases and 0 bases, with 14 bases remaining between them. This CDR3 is CASRRADMNTEAFF. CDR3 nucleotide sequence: TGTGCCAGTCGACGTGCTGACATGAACACTGAAGCTTTCTTT.